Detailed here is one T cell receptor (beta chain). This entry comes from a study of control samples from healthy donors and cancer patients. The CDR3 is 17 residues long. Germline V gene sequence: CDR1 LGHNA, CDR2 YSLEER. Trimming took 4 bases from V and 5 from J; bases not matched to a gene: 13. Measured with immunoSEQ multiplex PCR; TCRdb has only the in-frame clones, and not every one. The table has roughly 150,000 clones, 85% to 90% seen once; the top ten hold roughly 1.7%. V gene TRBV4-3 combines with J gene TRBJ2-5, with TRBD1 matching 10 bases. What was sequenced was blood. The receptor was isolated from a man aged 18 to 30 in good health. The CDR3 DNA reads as TGCGCCAGCAGCCTTACCGCGTTGACAGGGGGCAGGGAGACCCAGTACTTC. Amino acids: CASSLTALTGGRETQYF.